The 18 T cell receptor beta chains presented below share a single source sample, sequenced in a study of T cell repertoires in cytomegalovirus infection (dated by TCRdb to the late 2010s). The sample was run on an Illumina HiSeq 1500. TCRdb reprocessing: public reads trimmed at Q25 with fastp, clones called with MiXCR, in-frame beta chains kept. For every CDR3 protein sequence, its rows merge into one entry that carries the most common genes and DNA. This sample gives 750,000 to 900,000 distinct CDR3 sequences in total; roughly 29% of them show up just once. Together, the top ten hold around 12% of the sample. Antigen specificity for these receptors is unknown. The treatment or condition label, as the study defines it: in vitro stimulation with specific CMV peptide epitopes to enrich CMV-specific T cells. The starting material was cultured CD8+ T cells from PBMCs, obtained from culture after CMV antigen stimulation. These receptors all stem from a human donor in good health (CMV status not recorded). Some clones in this sample may be carry-over from other donors' samples.

The genes are TRBV12-3 or TRBV12-4 and TRBJ1-1; no reliable D call. The germline V and J ends were trimmed by 6 bases and 6 bases, with 17 bases remaining between them. The CDR3 runs 14 residues. CDR3 bases: TGTGCCAGCAGGCCTGACCTTGATGGCGCTGAAGCTTTCTTT. This codes for CASRPDLDGAEAFF.

The V gene is TRBV9, the J gene TRBJ1-6; perhaps TRBD1 as D (5 bases). V lost 0 bases and J lost 10, with 11 bases in between. The CDR3 consists of 14 residues. The germline V gene encodes CDR1 SGDLS and CDR2 YYNGEE. The CDR3 here is CASSVEGDRSPLHF. The CDR3 nucleotides are TGTGCCAGCAGCGTAGAAGGGGATCGCTCACCCCTCCACTTT.

In its sample, this clonotype was seen a few times. V gene TRBV12-3 or TRBV12-4 combines with J gene TRBJ1-2; unclear D gene. This CDR3 region has 15 residues. V shed 7 bases and J shed 6 bases, with 21 bases lying between them. The DNA of the CDR3 is TGTGCCAGCAATCCCCTGCTGTTGGGTTCGGATGGCTACACCTTC. It encodes CASNPLLLGSDGYTF.

The chain links TRBV12-3 or TRBV12-4 to TRBJ2-3, with 9 bases identical to TRBD2. V lost 8 bases, J lost 2 bases, and 11 bases stayed unmatched. The CDR3 length is 16 residues. CDR3 DNA: TGTGCCAGCTGGGGGCGACTAGCGGAGTACACAGATACGCAGTATTTT. As protein: CASWGRLAEYTDTQYF.

This clonotype was seen a handful of times. The chain has TRBV28 and TRBJ2-1; TRBD1 aligns across 7 bases. Germline trimming cut 5 bases from V and 2 bases from J; bases unmatched to any gene: 9. The germline CDR1 and CDR2 sequences are MDHEN and SYDVKM. The CDR3 has 16 amino acids. CDR3 in amino acids: CASSLTRGRPYNEQFF. The CDR3 coding sequence is TGTGCCAGCAGTCTTACGAGGGGGCGCCCCTACAATGAGCAGTTCTTC.

The chain carries TRBV27 and TRBJ1-1, with a weak D call TRBD1 (6 bases). Germline CDR1 MNHEY, CDR2 SMNVEV (reference sequence). V shed 4 bases and J shed 3 bases, with 18 bases lying between them. This CDR3 has 16 residues. This CDR3 is CASSSPPQGKDTEAFF. CDR3 nucleotides: TGTGCCAGCAGTTCACCTCCCCAGGGGAAGGACACTGAAGCTTTCTTT.

This clonotype has more than one count but fewer than ten. CDR3 in DNA: TGTGCCAGCAGTGCAAGAAACATGAACACTGAAGCTTTCTTT. Amino acid sequence: CASSARNMNTEAFF. V is TRBV27 and J is TRBJ1-1, with D unclear. Germline values: CDR1 MNHEY, CDR2 SMNVEV (reference sequence). The CDR3 loop spans 14 amino acids. Trimming shortened V by 5 bases and J by 0 bases, and 10 bases separated the two germline ends.

The V and J genes are TRBV5-6 and TRBJ2-2; D perhaps matches TRBD2 (6 bases). CDR1 and CDR2 from the germline V gene are SGHDT and YYEEEE. The CDR3 extends over 16 amino acids. Trimming took off 0 bases at V and 1 base at J, with 10 bases between the two ends. The CDR3 bases are TGTGCCAGCAGCTTGGCGGGGAGGATGAACACCGGGGAGCTGTTTTTT. It specifies CASSLAGRMNTGELFF.

As for this clonotype: It is unclear where the CDR3 begins or ends on the DNA, so no DNA is shown, and the CDR3 is as TCRdb lists it. This chain uses TRBV7-9 with TRBJ2-1; TRBD2, the table's D call, was not compared with the DNA. Germline lookup yields CDR1 SEHNR and CDR2 FQNEAQ (reference sequence). The length of the CDR3 is 19 amino acids, counting both ends. The CDR3 here is CASSFGSGLAGGPISEQFF.

The table lists this clonotype with many counts. J is TRBJ2-7 and V is TRBV7-2; D is unresolved. CDR1 SGHTA and CDR2 FQGNSA come from the germline V gene. V was clipped by 5 bases and J by 3 bases, with 11 bases between them. The CDR3 covers 13 residues. The CDR3 sequence is CASSRNPGYEQYV. The CDR3 DNA follows: TGTGCCAGCAGCCGAAATCCGGGCTACGAGCAGTACGTC.

The rearrangement links TRBV6-5 to TRBJ1-1, with D tentatively TRBD1 (6 bases). This CDR3 is built from 17 residues. V lost 5 bases to trimming and J lost 4 bases, with 23 bases between them. Germline values: CDR1 MNHEY, CDR2 SVGAGI. The CDR3 reads CASSQPRGGAGSTEAFF. The CDR3 coding sequence is TGTGCCAGCAGTCAACCCCGGGGGGGGGCGGGGAGCACTGAAGCTTTCTTT.

This clonotype has a handful of counts. V usage is TRBV7-9 and J usage is TRBJ1-2; D remains unclear. The V end was cut by 5 bases, the J end by 5 bases, with 18 bases between. This CDR3 contains 15 residues. Germline-derived CDR1 and CDR2 are SEHNR and FQNEAQ (reference sequence). CDR3 in DNA: TGTGCCAGCAGCAGTCCCGGGAGCAACCCGTATGGCTACACCTTC. Amino acid sequence: CASSSPGSNPYGYTF.

In this sample, this clonotype turned up a few times. The V call is TRBV12-3 or TRBV12-4, the J call TRBJ2-1, with TRBD2 matching 10 bases. J lost 10 bases, V lost 4 bases, and 4 bases had no gene match. The CDR3 loop spans 13 amino acids. The CDR3 region has the DNA TGTGCCAGCAGTTCACTAGCGGGACCCGAGCAGTTCTTC. Translating gives CASSSLAGPEQFF.

This sequence joins TRBV27 and TRBJ1-6; possibly TRBD1 for D (6 bases). The germline CDR1 and CDR2 sequences are MNHEY and SMNVEV (reference sequence). The CDR3 sequence is 15 residues long. V dropped 3 bases and J dropped 1 base, with 7 bases sitting between them. The CDR3 loop reads CASSFQGSYNSPLHF. CDR3 DNA sequence: TGTGCCAGCAGTTTCCAGGGGTCCTATAATTCACCCCTCCACTTT.

The chain recombines TRBV6-5 with TRBJ1-5; the D gene is possibly TRBD1 (6 bases). The V end was cut by 4 bases, the J end by 5 bases, with 12 bases between. CDR3 size: 14 residues. Germline-derived CDR1 and CDR2 are MNHEY and SVGAGI. CDR3 in DNA: TGTGCCAGCAGTTCCGACAGGAATCATCAGCCCCAGCATTTT. This sequence encodes CASSSDRNHQPQHF.

The table lists this clonotype with a few counts. This chain uses TRBV12-3 or TRBV12-4 with TRBJ1-2; D uncertain. The CDR3 has 13 residues. Between the trimmed V and J ends, which lost 6 bases and 8 bases, there was a span of 16 bases. The CDR3, as DNA: TGTGCCAGCAGCTGGGCTTACACTGGGGGCTACACCTTC. Its protein product is CASSWAYTGGYTF.

Many counts were recorded for this clonotype. This chain joins TRBV7-2 and TRBJ1-2; the D gene is possibly TRBD1 (5 bases). The CDR3 extends over 14 amino acids. Trimming stripped 0 bases from V and 10 bases from J, with 15 bases between. Germline CDR1 and CDR2: SGHTA and FQGNSA. CDR3 DNA: TGTGCCAGCAGCTTAGCGCTGGGGGGTGAAATCTACACCTTC. Translation: CASSLALGGEIYTF.

This clonotype occurred a few times. J is TRBJ2-7 and V is TRBV7-8; possible D gene TRBD2, 6 bases. The germline V gene encodes CDR1 SGHVS and CDR2 FQNEAQ. With 2 bases removed from V and 2 bases from J, the gap between germline ends came to 13 bases. The CDR3 consists of 15 residues. The CDR3 nucleotides are TGTGCCAGCAGCTTACCAGGGCGGGACGCCTACGAGCAGTACTTC. Amino acid sequence: CASSLPGRDAYEQYF.